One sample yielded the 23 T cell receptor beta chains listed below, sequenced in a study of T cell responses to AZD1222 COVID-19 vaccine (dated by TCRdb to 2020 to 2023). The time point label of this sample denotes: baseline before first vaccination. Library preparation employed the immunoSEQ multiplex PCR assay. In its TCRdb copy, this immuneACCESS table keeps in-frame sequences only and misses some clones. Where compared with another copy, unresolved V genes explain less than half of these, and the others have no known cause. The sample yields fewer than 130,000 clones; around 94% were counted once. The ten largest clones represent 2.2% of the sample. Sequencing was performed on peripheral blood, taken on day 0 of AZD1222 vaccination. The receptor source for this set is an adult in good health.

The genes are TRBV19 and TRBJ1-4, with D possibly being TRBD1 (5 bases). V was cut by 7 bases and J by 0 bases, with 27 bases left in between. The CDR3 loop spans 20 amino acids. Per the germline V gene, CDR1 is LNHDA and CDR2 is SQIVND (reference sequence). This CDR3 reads CASIDSRAGTAFTTNEKLFF. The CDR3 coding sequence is TGTGCCAGTATCGATTCGAGGGCAGGGACCGCATTTACAACTAATGAAAAACTGTTTTTT.

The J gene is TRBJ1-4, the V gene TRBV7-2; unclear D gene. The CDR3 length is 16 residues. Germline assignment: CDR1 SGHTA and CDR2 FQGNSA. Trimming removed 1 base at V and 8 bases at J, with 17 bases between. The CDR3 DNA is TGTGCCAGCAGCTTAGTGTCGGATAGTTCGCGAGAAAAACTGTTTTTT. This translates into CASSLVSDSSREKLFF.

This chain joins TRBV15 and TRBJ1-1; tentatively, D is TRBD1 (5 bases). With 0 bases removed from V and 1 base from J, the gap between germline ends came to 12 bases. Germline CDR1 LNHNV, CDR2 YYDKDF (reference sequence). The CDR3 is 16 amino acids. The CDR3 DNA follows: TGTGCCACCAGCAGAGAGGGAACAGGATCGAACACTGAAGCTTTCTTT. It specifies CATSREGTGSNTEAFF.

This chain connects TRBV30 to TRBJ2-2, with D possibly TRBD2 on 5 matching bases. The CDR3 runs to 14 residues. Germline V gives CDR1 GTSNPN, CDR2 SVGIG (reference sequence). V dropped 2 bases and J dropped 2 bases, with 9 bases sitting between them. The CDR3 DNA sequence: TGTGCCTGGAGTCGGGGTCAAAACACCGGGGAGCTGTTTTTT. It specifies CAWSRGQNTGELFF.

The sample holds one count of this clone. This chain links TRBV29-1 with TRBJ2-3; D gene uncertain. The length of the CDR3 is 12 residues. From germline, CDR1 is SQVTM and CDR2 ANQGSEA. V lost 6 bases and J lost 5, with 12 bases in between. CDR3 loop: CSVVRSGDTQYF. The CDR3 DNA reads TGCAGCGTCGTTCGTTCGGGAGATACGCAGTATTTT.

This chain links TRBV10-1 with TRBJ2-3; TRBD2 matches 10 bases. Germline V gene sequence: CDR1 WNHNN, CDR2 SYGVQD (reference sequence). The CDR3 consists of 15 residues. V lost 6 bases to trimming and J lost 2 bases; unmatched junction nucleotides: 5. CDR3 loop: CASRIAGGVTDTQYF. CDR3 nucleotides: TGCGCCAGCAGGATAGCGGGAGGCGTCACAGATACGCAGTATTTT.

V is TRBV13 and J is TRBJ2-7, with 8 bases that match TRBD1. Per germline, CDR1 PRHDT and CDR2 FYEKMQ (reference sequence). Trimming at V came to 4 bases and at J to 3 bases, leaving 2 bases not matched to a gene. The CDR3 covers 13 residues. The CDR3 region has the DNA TGTGCCAGCAGCTCGACAGGGGTCTACGAGCAGTACTTC. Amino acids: CASSSTGVYEQYF.

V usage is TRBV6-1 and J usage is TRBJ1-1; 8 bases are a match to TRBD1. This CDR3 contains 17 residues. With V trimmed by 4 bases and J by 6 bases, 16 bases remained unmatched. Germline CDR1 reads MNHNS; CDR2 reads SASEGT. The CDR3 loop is CASSVPTSGGASPEAFF. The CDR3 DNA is TGTGCCAGCAGTGTACCGACCTCAGGGGGCGCTTCTCCTGAAGCTTTCTTT.

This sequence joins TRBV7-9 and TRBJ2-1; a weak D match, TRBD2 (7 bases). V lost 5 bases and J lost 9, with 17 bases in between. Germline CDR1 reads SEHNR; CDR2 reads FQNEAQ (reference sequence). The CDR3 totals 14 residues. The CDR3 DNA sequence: TGTGCCAGCAGCCCGACGGACAGCGGGGTTGAGCAGTTCTTC. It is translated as CASSPTDSGVEQFF.

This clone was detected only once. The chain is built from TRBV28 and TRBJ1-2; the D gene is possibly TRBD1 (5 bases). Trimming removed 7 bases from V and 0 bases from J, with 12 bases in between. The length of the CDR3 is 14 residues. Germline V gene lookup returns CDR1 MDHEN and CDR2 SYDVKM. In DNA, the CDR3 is TGTGCCAGCATTTCGGGGGGGGCTAACTATGGCTACACCTTC. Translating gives CASISGGANYGYTF.

This CDR3 is CASSQAFDSSGNTIYF. CDR3 sequence (DNA): TGTGCCAGCAGCCAAGCCTTCGACAGCTCTGGAAACACCATATATTTT. The chain combines TRBV3-1 (or the pseudogene TRBV3-2) with TRBJ1-3; a weak D match, TRBD1 (5 bases). V lost 1 base and J lost 0, with 10 bases in between. Germline CDR1 and CDR2: LGHDT and YNNKEL (reference sequence). The CDR3 length is 16 residues.

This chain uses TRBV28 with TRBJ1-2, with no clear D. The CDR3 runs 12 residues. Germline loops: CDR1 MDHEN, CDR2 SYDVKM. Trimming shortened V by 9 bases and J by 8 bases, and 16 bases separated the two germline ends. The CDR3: CASQTPVSGYTF. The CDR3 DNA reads TGTGCCAGTCAAACCCCCGTTTCGGGCTACACCTTC.

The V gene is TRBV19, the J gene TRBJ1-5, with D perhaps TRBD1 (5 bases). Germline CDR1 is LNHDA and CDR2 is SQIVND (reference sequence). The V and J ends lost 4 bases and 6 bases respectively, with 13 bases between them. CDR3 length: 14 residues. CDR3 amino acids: CASSRGGAVQPQHF. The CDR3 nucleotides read TGTGCCAGTAGTAGGGGGGGAGCAGTTCAGCCCCAGCATTTT.

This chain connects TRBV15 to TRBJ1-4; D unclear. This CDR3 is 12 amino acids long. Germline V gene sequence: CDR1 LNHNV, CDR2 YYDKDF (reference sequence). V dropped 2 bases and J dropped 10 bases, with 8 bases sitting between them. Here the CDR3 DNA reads TGTGCCACCAGCAGACTAGACGGAAAACTGTTTTTT. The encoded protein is CATSRLDGKLFF.

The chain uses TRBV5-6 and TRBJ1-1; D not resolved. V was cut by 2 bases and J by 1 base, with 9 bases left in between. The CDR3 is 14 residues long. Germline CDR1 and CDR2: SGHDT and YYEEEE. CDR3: CASSFFTKNTEAFF. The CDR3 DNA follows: TGTGCCAGCAGCTTTTTTACGAAGAACACTGAAGCTTTCTTT.

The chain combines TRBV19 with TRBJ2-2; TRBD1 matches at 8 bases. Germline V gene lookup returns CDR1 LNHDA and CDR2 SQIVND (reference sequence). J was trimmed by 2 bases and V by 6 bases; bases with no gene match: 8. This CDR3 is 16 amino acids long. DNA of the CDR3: TGTGCCAGTAGCCCATCGGGACAGGCAAACACCGGGGAGCTGTTTTTT. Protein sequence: CASSPSGQANTGELFF.

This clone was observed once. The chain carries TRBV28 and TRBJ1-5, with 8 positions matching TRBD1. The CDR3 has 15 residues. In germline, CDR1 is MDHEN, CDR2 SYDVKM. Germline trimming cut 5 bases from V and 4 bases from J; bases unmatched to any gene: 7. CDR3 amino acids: CASSHRGLGNQPQHF. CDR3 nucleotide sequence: TGTGCCAGCAGTCACAGGGGGTTGGGGAATCAGCCCCAGCATTTT. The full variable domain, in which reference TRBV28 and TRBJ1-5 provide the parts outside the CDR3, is DVKVTQSSRYLVKRTGEKVFLECVQDMDHENMFWYRQDPGLGLRLIYFSYDVKMKEKGDIPEGYSVSREKKERFSLILESASTNQTSMYLCASSHRGLGNQPQHFGDGTRLSIL.

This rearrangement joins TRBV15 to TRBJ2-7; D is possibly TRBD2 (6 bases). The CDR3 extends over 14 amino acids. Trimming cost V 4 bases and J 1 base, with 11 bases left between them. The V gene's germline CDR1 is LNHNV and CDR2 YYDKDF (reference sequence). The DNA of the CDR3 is TGTGCCACCAGCACCGGGAGTGGATCCTACGAGCAGTACTTC. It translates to CATSTGSGSYEQYF. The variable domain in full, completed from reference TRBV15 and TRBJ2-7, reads DAMVIQNPRYQVTQFGKPVTLSCSQTLNHNVMYWYQQKSSQAPKLLFHYYDKDFNNEADTPDNFQSRRPNTSFCFLDIRSPGLGDTAMYLCATSTGSGSYEQYFGPGTRLTVT.

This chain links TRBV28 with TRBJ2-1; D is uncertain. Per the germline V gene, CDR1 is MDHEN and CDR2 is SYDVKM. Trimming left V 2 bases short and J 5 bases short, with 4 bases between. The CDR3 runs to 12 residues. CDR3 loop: CASSLGDNEQFF. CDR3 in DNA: TGTGCCAGCAGTTTAGGCGACAATGAGCAGTTCTTC.

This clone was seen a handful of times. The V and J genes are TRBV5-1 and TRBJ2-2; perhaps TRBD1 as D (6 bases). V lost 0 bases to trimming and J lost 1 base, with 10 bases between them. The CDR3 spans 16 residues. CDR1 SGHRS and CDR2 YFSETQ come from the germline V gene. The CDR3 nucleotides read TGCGCCAGCAGCTTGGCTCCGGGACAGAACACCGGGGAGCTGTTTTTT. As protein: CASSLAPGQNTGELFF.

The CDR3 DNA follows: TGCGCCAGCAGCCCGGACAGAAACTCTGGAAACACCATATATTTT. Protein: CASSPDRNSGNTIYF. The chain has TRBV4-3 and TRBJ1-3; TRBD1 is a possible D gene (6 bases). Germline V gene data show CDR1 as LGHNA and CDR2 as YSLEER. CDR3 size: 15 residues. Trimming took 4 bases from V and 0 from J, leaving 10 bases between them.

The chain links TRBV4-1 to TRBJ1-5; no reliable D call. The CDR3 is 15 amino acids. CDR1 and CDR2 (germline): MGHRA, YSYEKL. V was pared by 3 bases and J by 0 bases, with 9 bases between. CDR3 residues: CASSHDISSNQPQHF. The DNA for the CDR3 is TGCGCCAGCAGCCACGACATTTCTAGCAATCAGCCCCAGCATTTT.

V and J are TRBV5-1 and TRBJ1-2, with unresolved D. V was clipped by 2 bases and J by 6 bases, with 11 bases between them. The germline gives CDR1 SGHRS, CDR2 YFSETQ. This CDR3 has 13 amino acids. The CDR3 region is CASSFGPDDGYTF. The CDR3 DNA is TGCGCCAGCAGCTTCGGGCCAGATGATGGCTACACCTTC.